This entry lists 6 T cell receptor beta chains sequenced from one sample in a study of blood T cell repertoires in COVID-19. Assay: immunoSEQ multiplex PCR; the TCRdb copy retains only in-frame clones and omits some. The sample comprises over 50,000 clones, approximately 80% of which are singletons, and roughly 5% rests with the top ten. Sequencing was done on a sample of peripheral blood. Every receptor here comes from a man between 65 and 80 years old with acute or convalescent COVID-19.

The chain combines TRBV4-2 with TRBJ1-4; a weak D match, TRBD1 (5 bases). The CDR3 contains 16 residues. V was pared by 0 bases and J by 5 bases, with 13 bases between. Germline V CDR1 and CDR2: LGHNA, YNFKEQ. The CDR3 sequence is CASSQDAGTANEKLFF. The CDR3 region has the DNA TGTGCCAGCAGCCAAGATGCCGGGACTGCCAATGAAAAACTGTTTTTT.

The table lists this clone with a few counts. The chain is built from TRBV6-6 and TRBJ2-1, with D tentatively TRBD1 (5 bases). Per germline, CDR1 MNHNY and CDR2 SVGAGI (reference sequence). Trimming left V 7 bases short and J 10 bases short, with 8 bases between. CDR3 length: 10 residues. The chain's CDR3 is CASTGREQFF. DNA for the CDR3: TGTGCCAGCACAGGGCGGGAGCAGTTCTTC.

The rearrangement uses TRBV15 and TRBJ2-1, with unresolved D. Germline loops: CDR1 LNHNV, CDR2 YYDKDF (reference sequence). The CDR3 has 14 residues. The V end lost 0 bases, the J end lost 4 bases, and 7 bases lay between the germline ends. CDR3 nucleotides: TGTGCCACCAGCAGAGATGTACAGTACAATGAGCAGTTCTTC. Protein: CATSRDVQYNEQFF.

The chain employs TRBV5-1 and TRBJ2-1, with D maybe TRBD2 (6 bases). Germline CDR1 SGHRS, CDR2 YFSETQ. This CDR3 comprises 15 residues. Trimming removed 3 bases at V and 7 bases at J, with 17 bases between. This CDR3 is CASSWGDGGRNEQFF. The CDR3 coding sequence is TGCGCCAGCAGCTGGGGGGACGGAGGGAGGAATGAGCAGTTCTTC.

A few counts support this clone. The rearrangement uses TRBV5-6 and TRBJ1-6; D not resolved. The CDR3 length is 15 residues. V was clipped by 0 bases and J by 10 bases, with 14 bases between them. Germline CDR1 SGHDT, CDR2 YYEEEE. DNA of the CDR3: TGTGCCAGCAGCTTGGTTCCCCGAGCGGGATCACCCCTCCACTTT. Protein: CASSLVPRAGSPLHF.

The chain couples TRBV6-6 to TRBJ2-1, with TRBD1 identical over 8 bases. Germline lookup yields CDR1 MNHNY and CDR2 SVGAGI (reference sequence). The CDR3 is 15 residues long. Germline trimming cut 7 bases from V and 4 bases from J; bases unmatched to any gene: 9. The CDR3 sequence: CASTQAGGGYNEQFF. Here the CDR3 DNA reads TGTGCCAGCACCCAGGCAGGGGGCGGGTACAATGAGCAGTTCTTC.